Each of the 29 T cell receptor beta chains below was sequenced from the same sample in a study of identifying expanded T cells in peripheral blood. Clones were read by immunoSEQ multiplex PCR, and TCRdb kept only the in-frame ones, dropping some. The sample holds some 120,000 clones, around four fifths seen once. Sequencing was done on a sample of blood. Receptors were obtained from a person aged 18 to 70 in good health.

Regarding this clone: In the same sample, other DNA sequences code for this CDR3. The rearrangement uses TRBV30 and TRBJ1-5; D gene uncertain. The CDR3 covers 13 residues. Trimming cost V 4 bases and J 2 bases, with 9 bases left between them. Germline CDR1 is GTSNPN and CDR2 is SVGIG (reference sequence). CDR3 bases: TGTGCCTGGACAGGCGGGGGCAATCAGCCCCAGCATTTT. Its translation: CAWTGGGNQPQHF.

The DNA of the CDR3 is TGTGCCAGCAGCGTAGGGTGGGAGACAAGCTCTGGAAACACCATATATTTT. It specifies CASSVGWETSSGNTIYF. The chain is built from TRBV9 and TRBJ1-3; no firm D call. V lost 0 bases to trimming and J lost 0 bases, with 13 bases between them. The CDR3 totals 17 residues. Germline V gene sequence: CDR1 SGDLS, CDR2 YYNGEE. Full variable domain (outside the CDR3, taken from reference TRBV9 and TRBJ1-3): DSGVTQTPKHLITATGQRVTLRCSPRSGDLSVYWYQQSLDQGLQFLIQYYNGEERAKGNILERFSAQQFPDLHSELNLSSLELGDSALYFCASSVGWETSSGNTIYFGEGSWLTVV.

V gene TRBV6-1 combines with J gene TRBJ1-1; TRBD1 matches at 9 bases. The J segment lost 7 bases and the V segment lost 2 bases, leaving 8 bases of the junction unmatched. CDR1 is MNHNS, CDR2 SASEGT, per germline. This CDR3 is 15 amino acids long. The CDR3 here is CASSEQQGAWYEAFF. CDR3 nucleotide sequence: TGTGCCAGCAGTGAACAACAGGGGGCCTGGTATGAAGCTTTCTTT.

The CDR3 sequence: CASSYSRTYEKLFF. The CDR3 DNA is TGTGCCAGCAGTTACTCCCGCACCTATGAAAAACTGTTTTTT. V and J are TRBV6-5 and TRBJ1-4, with unresolved D. Germline assignment: CDR1 MNHEY and CDR2 SVGAGI. The ends were cut back, 0 bases at V and 6 bases at J, with 8 bases in the middle. The CDR3 is made up of 14 amino acids.

This chain connects TRBV19 to TRBJ2-3, with TRBD2 as a possible D gene (5 bases). The CDR3 totals 15 residues. Trimming removed 5 bases from V and 0 bases from J, with 12 bases in between. Germline V CDR1 and CDR2: LNHDA, SQIVND (reference sequence). CDR3 DNA sequence: TGTGCCAGTAGTCCACGCGGAGGCAGCACAGATACGCAGTATTTT. Translation: CASSPRGGSTDTQYF.

This clone was picked up a small number of times. V is TRBV25-1 and J is TRBJ1-5, with D uncertain. The germline V gene has CDR1 MGHDK and CDR2 SYGVNS. This CDR3 has 13 residues. The V end lost 0 bases, the J end lost 6 bases, and 6 bases lay between the germline ends. The CDR3 DNA is TGTGCCAGCAGTGAATACGGAGGTCAGCCCCAGCATTTT. It is translated as CASSEYGGQPQHF.

The chain combines TRBV5-6 with TRBJ1-2; D is uncertain. The V gene lost 4 bases and the J gene lost 4 bases, with 20 bases spanning the gap. Looked up from germline, CDR1 is SGHDT and CDR2 is YYEEEE. The CDR3 has 16 residues. The CDR3 here is CASSTLRHETFYGYTF. In nucleotides, the CDR3 is TGTGCCAGCAGCACCCTGCGACACGAAACCTTCTATGGCTACACCTTC.

This chain uses TRBV27 with TRBJ1-5; D is unresolved. Germline lookup yields CDR1 MNHEY and CDR2 SMNVEV (reference sequence). With 6 bases removed from V and 4 bases from J, the gap between germline ends came to 16 bases. CDR3 length: 15 residues. CDR3 in amino acids: CASSPDQVTNQPQHF. CDR3 DNA: TGTGCCAGCAGCCCCGACCAGGTCACTAATCAGCCCCAGCATTTT.

The chain has TRBV15 and TRBJ2-5, with TRBD1 identical over 8 bases. V gave up 4 bases and J gave up 3 bases; unmatched junction bases: 16. Germline V gene lookup returns CDR1 LNHNV and CDR2 YYDKDF (reference sequence). The CDR3 has 18 residues. This chain's CDR3 is CATSIGPLGQVVKETQYF. The CDR3 region has the DNA TGTGCCACCAGCATCGGGCCTCTGGGACAGGTAGTAAAAGAGACCCAGTACTTC. Looking up the rest from reference TRBV15 and TRBJ2-5 gives the full variable domain: DAMVIQNPRYQVTQFGKPVTLSCSQTLNHNVMYWYQQKSSQAPKLLFHYYDKDFNNEADTPDNFQSRRPNTSFCFLDIRSPGLGDTAMYLCATSIGPLGQVVKETQYFGPGTRLLVL.

The chain couples TRBV5-1 to TRBJ2-5; the D gene could be TRBD1 or TRBD2 (5 bases each). Trimming removed 4 bases from V and 1 base from J, with 11 bases in between. Germline V gene lookup returns CDR1 SGHRS and CDR2 YFSETQ. The length of the CDR3 is 14 residues. The CDR3 is CASSLGRIQETQYF. CDR3 DNA sequence: TGCGCCAGCAGCCTGGGACGGATCCAAGAGACCCAGTACTTC.

A single count supports this clone. The V gene is TRBV6-4, the J gene TRBJ2-2, with 7 bases lining up with TRBD1. Germline CDR1 MRHNA, CDR2 SNTAGT. V lost 8 bases to trimming and J lost 2 bases; unmatched junction nucleotides: 8. This CDR3 region has 15 residues. CDR3 in DNA: TGTGCCAGCCGAGGGACAGCCTTAAACACCGGGGAGCTGTTTTTT. Translation gives CASRGTALNTGELFF.

This clone was found once. V is TRBV5-5 and J is TRBJ2-1; D gene uncertain. Trimming removed 4 bases from V and 7 bases from J, with 15 bases in between. CDR1 and CDR2 (germline): SGHKS, YYEKEE (reference sequence). The CDR3 is made up of 14 amino acids. The DNA of the CDR3 is TGTGCCAGCAGCAGTACCTCTAGTTGGAATGAGCAGTTCTTC. It is translated as CASSSTSSWNEQFF. The entire variable domain, with the rest obtained from reference TRBV5-5 and TRBJ2-1, is as follows: DAGVTQSPTHLIKTRGQQVTLRCSPISGHKSVSWYQQVLGQGPQFIFQYYEKEERGRGNFPDRFSARQFPNYSSELNVNALLLGDSALYLCASSSTSSWNEQFFGPGTRLTVL.

This clone has just a few counts. The CDR3 sequence is CASSDSGGASYNEQFF. DNA of the CDR3: TGTGCCAGCAGTGACTCTGGCGGGGCCTCCTACAATGAGCAGTTCTTC. The chain employs TRBV6-4 and TRBJ2-1, with D possibly matching TRBD2 (6 bases). Germline V gene lookup returns CDR1 MRHNA and CDR2 SNTAGT. Trimming pared 0 bases from V and 0 bases from J, leaving 9 bases between. The CDR3 runs to 16 residues.

The genes are TRBV7-2 and TRBJ1-1; D call uncertain. Germline CDR1 SGHTA, CDR2 FQGNSA. V lost 2 bases, J lost 1 base, and 5 bases lay in between. This CDR3 contains 13 residues. Here the CDR3 reads CASSLTENTEAFF. The CDR3 DNA reads as TGTGCCAGCAGCTTAACCGAGAACACTGAAGCTTTCTTT. Variable domain in full (rest from reference TRBV7-2 and TRBJ1-1): GAGVSQSPSNKVTEKGKDVELRCDPISGHTALYWYRQSLGQGLEFLIYFQGNSAPDKSGLPSDRFSAERTGGSVSTLTIQRTQQEDSAVYLCASSLTENTEAFFGQGTRLTVV.

The chain employs TRBV5-6 and TRBJ1-2, with a weak D call TRBD1 (6 bases). V shed 4 bases and J shed 5 bases, with 18 bases lying between them. This CDR3 comprises 15 residues. Germline V gene sequence: CDR1 SGHDT, CDR2 YYEEEE. The CDR3 region has the DNA TGTGCCAGCAGCAGCCTCCAGGGGCCTCTGTATGGCTACACCTTC. As protein: CASSSLQGPLYGYTF.

The chain has TRBV27 and TRBJ2-2; TRBD1 aligns across 9 bases. Germline-derived CDR1 and CDR2 are MNHEY and SMNVEV (reference sequence). The CDR3 covers 17 residues. V trimming: 6 bases; J trimming: 8 bases; junction bases outside the gene matches: 16. The CDR3: CASSSHLIQGAAGELFF. The CDR3 DNA follows: TGTGCCAGCAGCTCGCACTTAATACAGGGGGCGGCAGGGGAGCTGTTTTTT.

V gene TRBV19 combines with J gene TRBJ1-5; D not certain. Looked up from germline, CDR1 is LNHDA and CDR2 is SQIVND (reference sequence). V was clipped by 6 bases and J by 6 bases, with 12 bases between them. The CDR3 covers 13 residues. The CDR3 is CASSPGRTQPQHF. DNA for the CDR3: TGTGCCAGTAGCCCCGGACGGACTCAGCCCCAGCATTTT.

The rearrangement uses TRBV11-3 and TRBJ2-1, with D tentatively TRBD1 (7 bases). Trimming shortened V by 7 bases and J by 0 bases, and 19 bases separated the two germline ends. Germline lookup yields CDR1 SGHNT and CDR2 YENEEA. The CDR3 is 17 amino acids. CDR3 amino acids: CASTTTGYGGSYNEQFF. CDR3 sequence (DNA): TGTGCCAGCACCACGACAGGGTACGGGGGCTCCTACAATGAGCAGTTCTTC. Filled out from reference TRBV11-3 and TRBJ2-1, the complete variable domain reads EAGVVQSPRYKIIEKKQPVAFWCNPISGHNTLYWYLQNLGQGPELLIRYENEEAVDDSQLPKDRFSAERLKGVDSTLKIQPAELGDSAVYLCASTTTGYGGSYNEQFFGPGTRLTVL.

The chain has TRBV5-1 and TRBJ2-7, with D maybe TRBD1 (6 bases). Germline CDR1 reads SGHRS; CDR2 reads YFSETQ. This CDR3 is built from 14 residues. The germline V and J ends were trimmed by 5 bases and 0 bases, with 12 bases remaining between them. CDR3 bases: TGCGCCAGCAGTCCCCAGGGGAACTCCTACGAGCAGTACTTC. It encodes CASSPQGNSYEQYF.

This clone was seen once. The V and J genes are TRBV4-1 and TRBJ2-1, with D perhaps being TRBD1 or TRBD2 (5 bases each). The CDR3 spans 16 residues. Germline-derived CDR1 and CDR2 are MGHRA and YSYEKL. The germline V and J ends were trimmed by 4 bases and 0 bases, with 13 bases remaining between them. The CDR3 DNA follows: TGCGCCAGCAGCCGCCCCGGGGCAGCCTCCTACAATGAGCAGTTCTTC. Translation gives CASSRPGAASYNEQFF.

This chain connects TRBV18 to TRBJ2-7; D might be TRBD1 or TRBD2, each matching 6 bases. V was cut by 6 bases and J by 9 bases, with 39 bases left in between. This CDR3 region has 20 residues. CDR1 and CDR2 from the germline V gene are KGHSH and LQKENI. The chain's CDR3 is CASSRAQGGYLSSLGGRQYF. CDR3 DNA sequence: TGTGCCAGCTCGCGGGCGCAGGGCGGCTACTTGTCCTCCCTCGGGGGCCGGCAGTACTTC.

The V gene is TRBV6-5, the J gene TRBJ1-5, with a tentative D call TRBD1 (6 bases). Germline assignment: CDR1 MNHEY and CDR2 SVGAGI. Trimming left V 2 bases short and J 7 bases short, with 18 bases between. This CDR3 contains 16 residues. The CDR3 loop reads CASSYGPPSGGQPQHF. CDR3 in DNA: TGTGCCAGCAGTTACGGGCCCCCTTCGGGGGGCCAGCCCCAGCATTTT.

The CDR3 DNA sequence: TGCAGCGTTGGGACAAACAATCAGCCCCAGCATTTT. This translates into CSVGTNNQPQHF. The rearrangement links TRBV29-1 to TRBJ1-5, with TRBD1 as a possible D gene (5 bases). V was shortened by 4 bases and J by 3 bases, with 7 bases between the two germline ends. CDR3 size: 12 residues. Germline V gene data show CDR1 as SQVTM and CDR2 as ANQGSEA.

This chain uses TRBV7-2 with TRBJ2-1; 11 bases align to TRBD2. Germline lookup yields CDR1 SGHTA and CDR2 FQGNSA. The CDR3 runs to 19 residues. V trimming: 5 bases; J trimming: 3 bases; junction bases outside the gene matches: 15. The CDR3 bases are TGTGCCAGCAGCGGGGGGGGACTAGCGGCCTTGGGTCTCTACAATGAGCAGTTCTTC. Translating gives CASSGGGLAALGLYNEQFF.

The chain joins TRBV10-3 to TRBJ2-1, with D possibly being TRBD1 or TRBD2 (5 bases each). The CDR3 spans 15 residues. V gave up 0 bases and J gave up 4 bases, with 10 bases separating them. CDR1 is ENHRY and CDR2 is SYGVKD in the germline V gene. This chain's CDR3 is CAISESSGAYNEQFF. The CDR3 bases are TGTGCCATCAGTGAGTCTTCCGGGGCTTACAATGAGCAGTTCTTC.

V usage is TRBV6-6 and J usage is TRBJ1-3; D uncertain. The CDR3 is 11 amino acids. In germline, CDR1 is MNHNY, CDR2 SVGAGI (reference sequence). V shed 10 bases and J shed 2 bases, with 6 bases lying between them. CDR3 residues: CAIRAGNTIYF. As DNA, the CDR3 is TGTGCCATAAGGGCTGGAAACACCATATATTTT.

The chain carries TRBV25-1 and TRBJ2-7; D gene uncertain. Trimming took off 6 bases at V and 3 bases at J, with 6 bases between the two ends. The CDR3 loop spans 11 amino acids. The germline gives CDR1 MGHDK, CDR2 SYGVNS. The CDR3 protein is CASRGGYEQYF. The CDR3 DNA sequence: TGTGCCAGCAGGGGTGGCTACGAGCAGTACTTC.

This clone was found a few times. V is TRBV7-2 and J is TRBJ1-2, with D tentatively TRBD1 (6 bases). The V end lost 1 base, the J end lost 0 bases, and 6 bases lay between the germline ends. The length of the CDR3 is 14 residues. CDR1 and CDR2 from the germline V gene are SGHTA and FQGNSA. The CDR3 here is CASSLGTANYGYTF. The CDR3 DNA follows: TGTGCCAGCAGCTTAGGGACAGCTAACTATGGCTACACCTTC.

The chain has TRBV4-3 and TRBJ2-1, with 7 bases fitting TRBD1. The V and J ends lost 1 base and 8 bases, in that order; junction bases with no gene match: 17. CDR1 and CDR2 from the germline V gene are LGHNA and YSLEER. The CDR3 is 18 residues long. The CDR3 loop is CASSQAGTGTALRDEQFF. The CDR3 DNA reads as TGCGCCAGCAGCCAAGCTGGAACAGGGACAGCTCTTAGGGATGAGCAGTTCTTC.